In its sample, the clone carrying this TCR beta chain was seen a few times. What it binds is not known. The sample is drawn from a study of cytomegalovirus exposure and HLA in healthy donors. Turning to the study itself: Of 300 to 500 genotyped donors, roughly 81% grouped in the Caucasian-associated ancestry cluster.

Study-level findings and limits: Later work associated roughly 17,000 TCR beta sequences with HLA alleles at 0.05 false discovery rate.

The CDR3 loop spans 16 amino acids. Germline V gives CDR1 MNHEY, CDR2 SVGAGI. After removal of 0 bases from V and 5 bases from J, the junction contained 8 bases not matched to a gene. 13 Jbeta primers and 60 Vbeta primers were used for the PCR. Data came from immunoSEQ multiplex PCR; TCRdb stores just in-frame clones and leaves some out. The sample lists some 250,000 clones, more than 75% occurring once. V usage is TRBV6-5 and J usage is TRBJ1-2; 8 bases map to TRBD1. The specimen sequenced was PBMCs. This receptor was identified in a woman between 35 and 50 years old in good health and CMV-seropositive. The CDR3 DNA reads TGTGCCAGCAGTTACTCAGGGAACAGGGGGAGGTATGGCTACACCTTC. The encoded protein is CASSYSGNRGRYGYTF.